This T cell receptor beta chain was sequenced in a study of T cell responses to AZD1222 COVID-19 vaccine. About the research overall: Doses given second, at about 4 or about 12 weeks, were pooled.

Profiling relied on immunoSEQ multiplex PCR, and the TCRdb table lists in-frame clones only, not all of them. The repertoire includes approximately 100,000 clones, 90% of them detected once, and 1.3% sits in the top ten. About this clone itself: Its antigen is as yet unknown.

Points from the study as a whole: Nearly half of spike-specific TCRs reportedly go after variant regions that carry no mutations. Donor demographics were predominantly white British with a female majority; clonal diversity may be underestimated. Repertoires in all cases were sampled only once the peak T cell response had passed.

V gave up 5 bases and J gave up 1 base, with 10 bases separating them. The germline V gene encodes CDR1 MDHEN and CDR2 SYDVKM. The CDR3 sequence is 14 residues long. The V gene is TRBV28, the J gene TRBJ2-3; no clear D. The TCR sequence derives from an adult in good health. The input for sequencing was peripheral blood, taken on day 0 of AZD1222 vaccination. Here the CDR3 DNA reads TGTGCCAGCAGTCCACAATCAGGCACAGATACGCAGTATTTT. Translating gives CASSPQSGTDTQYF.